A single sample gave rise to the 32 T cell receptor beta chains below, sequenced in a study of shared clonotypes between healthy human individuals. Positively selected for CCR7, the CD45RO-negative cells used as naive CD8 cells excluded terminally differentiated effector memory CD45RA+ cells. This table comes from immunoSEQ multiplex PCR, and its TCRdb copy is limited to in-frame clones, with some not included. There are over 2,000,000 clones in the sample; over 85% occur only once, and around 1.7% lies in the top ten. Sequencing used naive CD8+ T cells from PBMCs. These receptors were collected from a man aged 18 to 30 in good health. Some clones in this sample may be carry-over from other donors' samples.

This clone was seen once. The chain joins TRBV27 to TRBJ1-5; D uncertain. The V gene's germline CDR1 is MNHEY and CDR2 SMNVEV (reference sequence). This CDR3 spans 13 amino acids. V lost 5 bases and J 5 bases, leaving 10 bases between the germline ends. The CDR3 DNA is TGTGCCAGCAGTGGAAAGGACTATCAGCCCCAGCATTTT. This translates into CASSGKDYQPQHF.

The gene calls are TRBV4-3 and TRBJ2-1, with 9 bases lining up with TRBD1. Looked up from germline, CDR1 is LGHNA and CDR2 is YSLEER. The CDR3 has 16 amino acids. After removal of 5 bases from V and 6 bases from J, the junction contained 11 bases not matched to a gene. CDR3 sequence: CASSNSEGQGLNEQFF. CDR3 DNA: TGCGCCAGCAGCAACTCCGAGGGACAGGGCCTCAATGAGCAGTTCTTC.

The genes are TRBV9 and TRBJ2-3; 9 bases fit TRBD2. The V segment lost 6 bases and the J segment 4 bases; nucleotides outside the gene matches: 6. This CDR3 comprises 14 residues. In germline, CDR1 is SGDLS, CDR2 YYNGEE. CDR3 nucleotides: TGTGCCAGCACTAGCGGGAACTCGGCAGATACGCAGTATTTT. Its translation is CASTSGNSADTQYF.

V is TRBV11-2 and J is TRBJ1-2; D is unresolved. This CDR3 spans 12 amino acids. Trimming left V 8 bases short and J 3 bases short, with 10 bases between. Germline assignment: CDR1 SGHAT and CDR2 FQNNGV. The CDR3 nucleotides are TGTGCCAGCGTAGGGCAGGACTATGGCTACACCTTC. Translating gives CASVGQDYGYTF. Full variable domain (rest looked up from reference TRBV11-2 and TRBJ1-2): EAGVAQSPRYKIIEKRQSVAFWCNPISGHATLYWYQQILGQGPKLLIQFQNNGVVDDSQLPKDRFSAERLKGVDSTLKIQPAKLEDSAVYLCASVGQDYGYTFGSGTRLTVV.

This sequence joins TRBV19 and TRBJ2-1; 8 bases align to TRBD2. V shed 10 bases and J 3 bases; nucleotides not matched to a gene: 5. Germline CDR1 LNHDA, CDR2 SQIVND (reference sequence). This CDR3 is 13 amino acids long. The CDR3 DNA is TGTGCCACTATAACTAGCGGCTACAATGAGCAGTTCTTC. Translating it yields CATITSGYNEQFF.

The CDR3: CASSETALGRVEGQYF. As DNA, the CDR3 is TGTGCCAGCAGTGAAACAGCTCTGGGGAGAGTAGAGGGGCAGTACTTC. The V and J genes are TRBV2 and TRBJ2-7, with D possibly being TRBD2 (5 bases). V was shortened by 2 bases and J by 9 bases, with 23 bases between the two germline ends. This CDR3 has 16 residues. Looked up from germline, CDR1 is SNHLY and CDR2 is FYNNEI.

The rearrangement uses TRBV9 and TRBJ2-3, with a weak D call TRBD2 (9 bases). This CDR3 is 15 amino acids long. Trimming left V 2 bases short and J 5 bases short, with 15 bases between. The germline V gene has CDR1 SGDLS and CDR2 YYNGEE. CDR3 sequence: CASSVASGTGDTQYF. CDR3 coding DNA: TGTGCCAGCAGCGTGGCTAGCGGGACAGGAGATACGCAGTATTTT.

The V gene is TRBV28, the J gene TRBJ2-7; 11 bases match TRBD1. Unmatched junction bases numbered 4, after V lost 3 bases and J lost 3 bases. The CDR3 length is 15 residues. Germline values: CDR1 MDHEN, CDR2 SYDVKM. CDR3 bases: TGTGCCAGCAGTTTCAGGGGGACAGGGGGCTACGAGCAGTACTTC. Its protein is CASSFRGTGGYEQYF.

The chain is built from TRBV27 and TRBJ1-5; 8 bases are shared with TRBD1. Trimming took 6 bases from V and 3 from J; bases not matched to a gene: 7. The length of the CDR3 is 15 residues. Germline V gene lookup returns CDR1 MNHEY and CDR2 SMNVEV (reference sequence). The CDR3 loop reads CASSSDRDPNQPQHF. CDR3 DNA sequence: TGTGCCAGCAGCTCGGACAGGGACCCCAATCAGCCCCAGCATTTT.

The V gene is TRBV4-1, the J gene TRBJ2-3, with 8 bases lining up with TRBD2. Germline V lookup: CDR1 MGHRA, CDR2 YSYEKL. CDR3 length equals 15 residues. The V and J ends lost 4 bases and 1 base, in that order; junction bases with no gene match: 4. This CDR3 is CASSPGLARTDTQYF. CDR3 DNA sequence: TGCGCCAGCAGCCCAGGACTAGCCCGCACAGATACGCAGTATTTT.

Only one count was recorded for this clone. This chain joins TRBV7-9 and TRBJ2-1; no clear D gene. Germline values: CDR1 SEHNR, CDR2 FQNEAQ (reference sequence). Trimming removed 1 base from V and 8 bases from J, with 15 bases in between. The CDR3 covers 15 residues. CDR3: CASSLVDFNRDEQFF. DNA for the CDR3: TGTGCCAGCAGCTTAGTCGACTTTAATCGGGATGAGCAGTTCTTC.

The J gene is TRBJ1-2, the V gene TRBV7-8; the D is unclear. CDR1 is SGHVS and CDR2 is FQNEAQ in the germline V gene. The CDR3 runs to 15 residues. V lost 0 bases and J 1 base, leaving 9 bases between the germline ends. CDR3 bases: TGTGCCAGCAGCTTAGCGATAACGGTTAACTATGGCTACACCTTC. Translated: CASSLAITVNYGYTF.

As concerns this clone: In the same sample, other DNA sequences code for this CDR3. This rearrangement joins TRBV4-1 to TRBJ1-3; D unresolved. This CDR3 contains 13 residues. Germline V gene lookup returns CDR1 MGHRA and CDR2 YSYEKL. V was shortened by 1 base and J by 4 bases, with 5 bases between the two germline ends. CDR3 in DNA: TGCGCCAGCAGCCAAGGGCGGGGAAACACCATATATTTT. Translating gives CASSQGRGNTIYF.

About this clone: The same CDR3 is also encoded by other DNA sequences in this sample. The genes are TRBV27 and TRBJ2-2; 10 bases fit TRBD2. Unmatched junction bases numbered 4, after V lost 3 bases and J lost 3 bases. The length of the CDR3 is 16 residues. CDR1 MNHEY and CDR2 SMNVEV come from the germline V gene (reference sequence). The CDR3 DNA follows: TGTGCCAGCAGTTTCCTAGCGGGAGTCGACACCGGGGAGCTGTTTTTT. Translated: CASSFLAGVDTGELFF.

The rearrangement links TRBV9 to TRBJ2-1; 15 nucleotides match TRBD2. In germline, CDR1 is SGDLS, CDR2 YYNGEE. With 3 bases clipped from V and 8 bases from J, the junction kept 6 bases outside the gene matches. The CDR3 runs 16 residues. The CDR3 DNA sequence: TGTGCCAGCAGCGGGGGACTAGCGGGAGGAGTCGATGAGCAGTTCTTC. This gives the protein CASSGGLAGGVDEQFF.

The DNA of the CDR3 is TGTGCCAGCAGCCAGACTAGCGGGAGGGCAGATACGCAGTATTTT. It is translated as CASSQTSGRADTQYF. The chain recombines TRBV7-3 with TRBJ2-3, with 14 bases fitting TRBD2. The CDR3 totals 15 residues. Germline V gene lookup returns CDR1 SGHTA and CDR2 FQGTGA. V shed 5 bases, J shed 4 bases, and the junction held 2 bases outside the gene matches.

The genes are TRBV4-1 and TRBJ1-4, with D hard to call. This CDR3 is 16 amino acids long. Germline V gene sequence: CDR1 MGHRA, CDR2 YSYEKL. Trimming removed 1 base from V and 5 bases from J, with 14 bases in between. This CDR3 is CASSQVATVLNEKLFF. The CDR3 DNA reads TGCGCCAGCAGCCAAGTTGCCACAGTTCTCAATGAAAAACTGTTTTTT.

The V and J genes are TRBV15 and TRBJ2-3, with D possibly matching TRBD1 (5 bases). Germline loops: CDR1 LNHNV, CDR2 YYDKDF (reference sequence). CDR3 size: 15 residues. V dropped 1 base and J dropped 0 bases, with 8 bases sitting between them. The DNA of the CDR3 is TGTGCCACCAGCAGAGGACAGAGGAGCACAGATACGCAGTATTTT. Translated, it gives CATSRGQRSTDTQYF.

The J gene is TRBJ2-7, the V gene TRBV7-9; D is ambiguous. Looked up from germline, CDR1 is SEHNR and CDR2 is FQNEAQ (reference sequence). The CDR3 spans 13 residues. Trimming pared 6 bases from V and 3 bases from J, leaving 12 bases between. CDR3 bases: TGTGCCAGCAGTGGCATCACCTACTACGAGCAGTACTTC. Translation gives CASSGITYYEQYF. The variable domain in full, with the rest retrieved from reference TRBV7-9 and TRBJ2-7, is DTGVSQNPRHKITKRGQNVTFRCDPISEHNRLYWYRQTLGQGPEFLTYFQNEAQLEKSRLLSDRFSAERPKGSFSTLEIQRTEQGDSAMYLCASSGITYYEQYFGPGTRLTVT.

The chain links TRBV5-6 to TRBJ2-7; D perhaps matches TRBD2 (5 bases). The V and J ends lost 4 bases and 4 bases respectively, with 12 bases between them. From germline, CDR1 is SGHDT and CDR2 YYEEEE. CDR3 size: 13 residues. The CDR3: CASSPATGYEQYF. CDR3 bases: TGTGCCAGCAGCCCCGCTACGGGATACGAGCAGTACTTC.

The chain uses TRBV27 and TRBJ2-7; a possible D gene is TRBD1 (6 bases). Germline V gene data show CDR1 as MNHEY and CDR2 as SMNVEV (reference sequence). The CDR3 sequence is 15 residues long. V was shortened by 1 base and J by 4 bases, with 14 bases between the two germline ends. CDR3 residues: CASSLYPGTSYEQYF. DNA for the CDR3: TGTGCCAGCAGTTTATACCCGGGGACATCTTACGAGCAGTACTTC.

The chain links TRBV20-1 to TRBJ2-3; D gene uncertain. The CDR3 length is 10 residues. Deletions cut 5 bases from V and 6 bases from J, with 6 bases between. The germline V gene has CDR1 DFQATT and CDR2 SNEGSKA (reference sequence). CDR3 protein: CSAHGDTQYF. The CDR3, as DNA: TGCAGTGCTCACGGGGATACGCAGTATTTT.

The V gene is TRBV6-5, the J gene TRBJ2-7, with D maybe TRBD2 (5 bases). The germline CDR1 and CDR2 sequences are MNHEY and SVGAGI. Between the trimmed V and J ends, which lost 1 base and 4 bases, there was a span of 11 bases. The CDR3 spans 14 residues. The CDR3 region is CASSYFLSGYEQYF. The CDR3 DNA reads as TGTGCCAGCAGTTACTTTCTTTCGGGGTACGAGCAGTACTTC.

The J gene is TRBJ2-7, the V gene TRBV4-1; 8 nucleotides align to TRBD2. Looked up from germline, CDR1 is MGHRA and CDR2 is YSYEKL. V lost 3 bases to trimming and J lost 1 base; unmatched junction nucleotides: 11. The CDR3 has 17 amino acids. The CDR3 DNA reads TGCGCCAGCAGCCAGCTCTTTCCCGGGACTAGTTCCTACGAGCAGTACTTC. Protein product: CASSQLFPGTSSYEQYF.

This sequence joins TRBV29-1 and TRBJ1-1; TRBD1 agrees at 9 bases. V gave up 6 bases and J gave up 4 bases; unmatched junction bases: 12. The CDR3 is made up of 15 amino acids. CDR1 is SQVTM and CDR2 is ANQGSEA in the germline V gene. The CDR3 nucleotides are TGCAGCGTCCCCGGGACAGGGAGTTTTGGCACTGAAGCTTTCTTT. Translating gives CSVPGTGSFGTEAFF.

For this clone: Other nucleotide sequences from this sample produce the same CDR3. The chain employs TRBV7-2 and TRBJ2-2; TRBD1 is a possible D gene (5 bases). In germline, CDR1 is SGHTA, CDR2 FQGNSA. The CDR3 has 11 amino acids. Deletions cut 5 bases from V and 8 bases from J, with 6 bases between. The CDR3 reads CASSPGGELFF. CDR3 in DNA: TGTGCCAGCAGCCCAGGGGGGGAGCTGTTTTTT.

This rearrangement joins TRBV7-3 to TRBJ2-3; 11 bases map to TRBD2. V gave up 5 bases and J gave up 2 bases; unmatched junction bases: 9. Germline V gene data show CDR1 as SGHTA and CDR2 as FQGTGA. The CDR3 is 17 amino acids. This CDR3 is CASSDATSGSSTDTQYF. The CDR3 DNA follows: TGTGCCAGCAGCGATGCCACTAGCGGGAGTTCCACAGATACGCAGTATTTT. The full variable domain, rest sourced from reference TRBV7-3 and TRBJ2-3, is GAGVSQTPSNKVTEKGKYVELRCDPISGHTALYWYRQSLGQGPEFLIYFQGTGAADDSGLPNDRFFAVRPEGSVSTLKIQRTERGDSAVYLCASSDATSGSSTDTQYFGPGTRLTVL.

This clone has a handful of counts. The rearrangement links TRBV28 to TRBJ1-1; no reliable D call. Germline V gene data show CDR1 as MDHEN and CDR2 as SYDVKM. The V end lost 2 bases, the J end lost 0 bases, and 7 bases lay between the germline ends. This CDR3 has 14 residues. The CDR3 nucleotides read TGTGCCAGCAGTTTAATCCTTATGAACACTGAAGCTTTCTTT. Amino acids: CASSLILMNTEAFF.

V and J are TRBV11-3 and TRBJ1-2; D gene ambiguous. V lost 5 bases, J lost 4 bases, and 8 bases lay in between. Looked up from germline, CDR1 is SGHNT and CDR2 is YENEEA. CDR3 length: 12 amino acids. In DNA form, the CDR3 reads TGTGCCAGCAGCCCTACTGGCTATGGCTACACCTTC. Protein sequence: CASSPTGYGYTF. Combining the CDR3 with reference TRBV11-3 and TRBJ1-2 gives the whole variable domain EAGVVQSPRYKIIEKKQPVAFWCNPISGHNTLYWYLQNLGQGPELLIRYENEEAVDDSQLPKDRFSAERLKGVDSTLKIQPAELGDSAVYLCASSPTGYGYTFGSGTRLTVV.

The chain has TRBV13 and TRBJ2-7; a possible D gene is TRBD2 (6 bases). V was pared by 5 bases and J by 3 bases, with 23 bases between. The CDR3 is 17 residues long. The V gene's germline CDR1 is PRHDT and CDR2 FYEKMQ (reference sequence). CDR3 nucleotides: TGTGCCAGCAGCCACGGCCACGCCCCACCCGGGGGCTACGAGCAGTACTTC. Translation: CASSHGHAPPGGYEQYF.

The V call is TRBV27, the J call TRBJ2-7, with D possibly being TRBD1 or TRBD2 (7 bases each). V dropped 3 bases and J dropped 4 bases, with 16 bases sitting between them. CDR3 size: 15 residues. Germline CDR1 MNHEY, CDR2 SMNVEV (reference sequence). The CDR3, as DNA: TGTGCCAGCAGTTTTACAGGGGAGGGGGTTTACGAGCAGTACTTC. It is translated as CASSFTGEGVYEQYF.

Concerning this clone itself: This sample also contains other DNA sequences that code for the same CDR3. The CDR3 region has the DNA TGTGCCAGCAGTTACTCGGGTCCTTACGAGCAGTACTTC. This translates into CASSYSGPYEQYF. The V call is TRBV6-5, the J call TRBJ2-7; no clear D. Germline V gene data show CDR1 as MNHEY and CDR2 as SVGAGI. The CDR3 consists of 13 residues. V lost 0 bases to trimming and J lost 4 bases, with 7 bases between them.